The following is a T cell receptor (beta chain) sequence with its context. PCR used 60 Vbeta primers and 13 Jbeta primers. TCRdb's copy holds only in-frame clones and misses some; the assay was immunoSEQ multiplex PCR. The table records 160,000 or so clones, under 80% of them present only once. CDR3 length equals 15 residues. Germline V lookup: CDR1 SEHNR, CDR2 FQNEAQ (reference sequence). The ends lost 1 base at V and 7 bases at J; junction bases unmatched: 6. This specimen comes from a study of cytomegalovirus exposure and HLA in healthy donors. The chain is built from TRBV7-9 and TRBJ1-5; 8 positions match TRBD1. The TCR comes from a woman aged 25 to 39 in good health and CMV-seronegative. The specimen sequenced was PBMCs. CDR3: CASSLGTGLGQPQHF. In nucleotides, the CDR3 is TGTGCCAGCAGCTTAGGGACAGGGCTCGGACAGCCCCAGCATTTT.